Listed here are 9 T cell receptor beta chains from one sample, sequenced in a study of PD-1 blockade in classical Hodgkin lymphoma. Clones were read by immunoSEQ multiplex PCR, and TCRdb kept only the in-frame ones, dropping some. The table shows about 150,000 clones, with nearly 80% occurring only once. In every patient, relapse followed autologous stem cell transplantation, while exposure to brentuximab vedotin differed. The sample in question was peripheral blood mononuclear cells (PBMCs), obtained before the second cycle of nivolumab. Receptors originate from a human donor with classical Hodgkin lymphoma.

This clone was counted between two and nine times. The chain employs TRBV7-3 and TRBJ2-3; the D gene is possibly TRBD2 (6 bases). The germline V gene has CDR1 SGHTA and CDR2 FQGTGA. V gave up 2 bases and J gave up 3 bases, with 15 bases separating them. CDR3 size: 16 residues. As DNA, the CDR3 is TGTGCCAGCAGCTTAGACGCGGGGCTGGGGACAGATACGCAGTATTTT. Protein: CASSLDAGLGTDTQYF.

The chain uses TRBV7-8 and TRBJ1-3; 8 positions agree with TRBD1. V trimming: 3 bases; J trimming: 0 bases; junction bases outside the gene matches: 4. Germline V lookup: CDR1 SGHVS, CDR2 FQNEAQ. The CDR3 loop spans 16 amino acids. The CDR3 loop reads CASSFSTGDSGNTIYF. The CDR3 bases are TGTGCCAGCAGCTTTTCGACAGGGGACTCTGGAAACACCATATATTTT.

In this sample, this clone turned up a few times. This chain connects TRBV12-5 to TRBJ2-2; D gene ambiguous. CDR3 length: 13 residues. With 6 bases removed from V and 2 bases from J, the gap between germline ends came to 7 bases. Germline V gives CDR1 LGHNT, CDR2 FRNRAP. The CDR3 sequence: CASGRENTGELFF. For the CDR3, the DNA is TGTGCTAGTGGCCGTGAAAACACCGGGGAGCTGTTTTTT. The complete variable domain, with remaining parts taken from reference TRBV12-5 and TRBJ2-2, reads DARVTQTPRHKVTEMGQEVTMRCQPILGHNTVFWYRQTMMQGLELLAYFRNRAPLDDSGMPKDRFSAEMPDATLATLKIQPSEPRDSAVYFCASGRENTGELFFGEGSRLTVL.

This sequence joins TRBV11-2 and TRBJ1-5; the D is unclear. In germline, CDR1 is SGHAT, CDR2 FQNNGV. This CDR3 is built from 17 residues. V was pared by 1 base and J by 0 bases, with 13 bases between. CDR3 sequence reads: CASSLGLGGSSNQPQHF. The CDR3 DNA reads TGTGCCAGCAGCTTAGGCTTAGGTGGCAGTAGCAATCAGCCCCAGCATTTT.

The chain links TRBV7-7 to TRBJ2-2; D gene uncertain. V was clipped by 6 bases and J by 4 bases, with 12 bases between them. This CDR3 has 14 amino acids. Per germline, CDR1 SSHAT and CDR2 FNYEAQ (reference sequence). CDR3 loop: CASRRTSITGELFF. In nucleotides, the CDR3 is TGTGCCAGCAGACGGACCAGTATCACCGGGGAGCTGTTTTTT.

The genes are TRBV27 and TRBJ2-3, with D possibly TRBD1 on 6 matching bases. Trimming took off 6 bases at V and 2 bases at J, with 27 bases between the two ends. This CDR3 comprises 19 residues. From germline, CDR1 is MNHEY and CDR2 SMNVEV (reference sequence). The CDR3 region has the DNA TGTGCCAGCAGACGGTCTGGAGACAGGTCCGCTATTTACACAGATACGCAGTATTTT. Translation gives CASRRSGDRSAIYTDTQYF.

The V and J genes are TRBV10-3 and TRBJ2-3, with 9 positions matching TRBD2. CDR1 is ENHRY, CDR2 SYGVKD, per germline. J was trimmed by 3 bases and V by 7 bases; bases with no gene match: 8. The CDR3 runs 15 residues. The CDR3 protein is CAINAFSGSTDTQYF. The CDR3 DNA sequence: TGTGCCATCAACGCCTTTAGCGGGAGTACAGATACGCAGTATTTT.

The chain is built from TRBV5-4 and TRBJ1-6, with 7 nucleotides matching TRBD1. J was trimmed by 9 bases and V by 4 bases; bases with no gene match: 13. Germline CDR1 is SGHNT and CDR2 is YYREEE (reference sequence). The length of the CDR3 is 16 residues. The DNA for the CDR3 is TGTGCCAGCAGCCAAGTTAATTACGGGACAGTTTCACCCCTCCACTTT. As protein: CASSQVNYGTVSPLHF.

The chain carries TRBV14 and TRBJ2-1; D may be TRBD2 (6 bases). Germline CDR1 reads SGHDN; CDR2 reads FVKESK. V lost 0 bases to trimming and J lost 0 bases, with 12 bases between them. The CDR3 runs 17 residues. The CDR3 DNA sequence: TGTGCCAGCAGCCAAGAGGGCGGAGGGAGCTCCTACAATGAGCAGTTCTTC. It encodes CASSQEGGGSSYNEQFF.